The present T cell receptor (beta chain) was sequenced within a study of cytomegalovirus exposure and HLA in healthy donors. Germline-derived CDR1 and CDR2 are MNHEY and SVGAGI. Trimming removed 6 bases from V and 7 bases from J, with 21 bases in between. The CDR3 length is 15 residues. Of note for this clone: What it recognizes is unknown.

The PCR ran on 60 Vbeta and 13 Jbeta primers. Assay: immunoSEQ multiplex PCR; the TCRdb copy retains only in-frame clones and omits some. Counted here are roughly 110,000 clones, more than 65% occurring once; the ten biggest clones make up around 0.95%. Study-wide points: It was only CMV serostatus that was available as immune exposure information. Later work found that TCR association rates differed between HLA loci; DRB1 had the most and HLA-C the fewest.

The chain couples TRBV6-5 to TRBJ1-2, with D uncertain. The sequenced material came from PBMCs. This TCR came from a woman in her 30s in good health and CMV-seronegative. DNA for the CDR3: TGTGCCAGCAGGATGGAACCGAACCCCGCGGGTGGCTACACCTTC. This translates into CASRMEPNPAGGYTF.